This T cell receptor beta chain was identified in a study of blood T cell repertoires in COVID-19 (TCRdb year 2020). At the level of the whole study: The collaborator samples originated in the United States, Italy and Spain and spanned the acute and convalescent phases of COVID-19. The material from the prospective study consisted of cDNA or gDNA derived from T cells, B-cell-depleted T cells, or PBMCs. HLA class I and class II types, where available, came from metadata supplied by the sample provider rather than from assay-based typing. Subjects who had been exposed to COVID-19, were actively infected with it, or had recovered from it provided the deeply sampled blood TCRbeta repertoires that made up the dataset. The samples were drawn from two sources: the first 160 participants of the ongoing ImmuneRACE study, and 1,200 or so subjects contributed by 6 global collaborators. The sample metadata nearly always contained a de-identified subject ID, COVID-19 status, age in years and sex. The repertoires were made available in a free public database intended to serve as a resource for research on the immune response to SARS-CoV-2.

In the case of this clone: The antigen it binds to is not known. No per-base quality is available; no much larger clone lies one base away.

CDR1 and CDR2 are read off the germline V gene (reference sequence) as LNHDA and SQIVND. From its cysteine to its phenylalanine, the CDR3 spans 13 amino acids. Kept here is only the CDR3 DNA, which spans 39 bases and is read in frame from base 1. The V end gives up 7 bases and the J end 3 bases, leaving 4 bases in the junction not matched to a gene. Each collaborating institution followed its own protocols to collect whole blood in K2EDTA tubes. Collaborator samples were shipped for TCRbeta analysis as frozen whole blood, isolated PBMCs, or DNA extracted from either sample type. TCRbeta CDR3 regions were amplified from genomic DNA by means of the immunoSEQ Assay, a bias-controlled multiplex PCR. In the original analysis: The number of nucleated cells in each sample was estimated by amplification of reference gene primers within the assay. To quantify the absolute abundance of each unique TCRbeta CDR3 rearrangement, sequence reads were collapsed and filtered. For each sample, productive Simpson clonality was calculated by taking the square root of Simpson's diversity index across productive rearrangements. In its TCRdb copy, this immuneACCESS table keeps in-frame sequences only and misses some clones. Where compared with another copy, unresolved V genes explain less than half of these, and the others have no known cause. V, J and clone size are taken as reported in that table, and D and trimming were inferred from the DNA itself. The sample table shows 120,000 to 150,000 clones, and around 85% are seen once. The biggest ten clones account for approximately 2.7% of the sample.

Beyond this particular receptor, the publication reports: How much clinical and demographic metadata was included differed by source and by participant, and the metadata was provided uncurated.

The TCR comes from a woman between 40 and 50 years old with active or convalescent COVID-19. The rearranged segments are TRBV19 and TRBJ1-2, with 8 bases aligning to TRBD1. The sample comprised peripheral blood. The CDR3 reads as follows: CASNTGGHYGYTF. Read as DNA, the sequence is TGTGCCAGTAATACAGGGGGGCACTATGGCTACACCTTC.